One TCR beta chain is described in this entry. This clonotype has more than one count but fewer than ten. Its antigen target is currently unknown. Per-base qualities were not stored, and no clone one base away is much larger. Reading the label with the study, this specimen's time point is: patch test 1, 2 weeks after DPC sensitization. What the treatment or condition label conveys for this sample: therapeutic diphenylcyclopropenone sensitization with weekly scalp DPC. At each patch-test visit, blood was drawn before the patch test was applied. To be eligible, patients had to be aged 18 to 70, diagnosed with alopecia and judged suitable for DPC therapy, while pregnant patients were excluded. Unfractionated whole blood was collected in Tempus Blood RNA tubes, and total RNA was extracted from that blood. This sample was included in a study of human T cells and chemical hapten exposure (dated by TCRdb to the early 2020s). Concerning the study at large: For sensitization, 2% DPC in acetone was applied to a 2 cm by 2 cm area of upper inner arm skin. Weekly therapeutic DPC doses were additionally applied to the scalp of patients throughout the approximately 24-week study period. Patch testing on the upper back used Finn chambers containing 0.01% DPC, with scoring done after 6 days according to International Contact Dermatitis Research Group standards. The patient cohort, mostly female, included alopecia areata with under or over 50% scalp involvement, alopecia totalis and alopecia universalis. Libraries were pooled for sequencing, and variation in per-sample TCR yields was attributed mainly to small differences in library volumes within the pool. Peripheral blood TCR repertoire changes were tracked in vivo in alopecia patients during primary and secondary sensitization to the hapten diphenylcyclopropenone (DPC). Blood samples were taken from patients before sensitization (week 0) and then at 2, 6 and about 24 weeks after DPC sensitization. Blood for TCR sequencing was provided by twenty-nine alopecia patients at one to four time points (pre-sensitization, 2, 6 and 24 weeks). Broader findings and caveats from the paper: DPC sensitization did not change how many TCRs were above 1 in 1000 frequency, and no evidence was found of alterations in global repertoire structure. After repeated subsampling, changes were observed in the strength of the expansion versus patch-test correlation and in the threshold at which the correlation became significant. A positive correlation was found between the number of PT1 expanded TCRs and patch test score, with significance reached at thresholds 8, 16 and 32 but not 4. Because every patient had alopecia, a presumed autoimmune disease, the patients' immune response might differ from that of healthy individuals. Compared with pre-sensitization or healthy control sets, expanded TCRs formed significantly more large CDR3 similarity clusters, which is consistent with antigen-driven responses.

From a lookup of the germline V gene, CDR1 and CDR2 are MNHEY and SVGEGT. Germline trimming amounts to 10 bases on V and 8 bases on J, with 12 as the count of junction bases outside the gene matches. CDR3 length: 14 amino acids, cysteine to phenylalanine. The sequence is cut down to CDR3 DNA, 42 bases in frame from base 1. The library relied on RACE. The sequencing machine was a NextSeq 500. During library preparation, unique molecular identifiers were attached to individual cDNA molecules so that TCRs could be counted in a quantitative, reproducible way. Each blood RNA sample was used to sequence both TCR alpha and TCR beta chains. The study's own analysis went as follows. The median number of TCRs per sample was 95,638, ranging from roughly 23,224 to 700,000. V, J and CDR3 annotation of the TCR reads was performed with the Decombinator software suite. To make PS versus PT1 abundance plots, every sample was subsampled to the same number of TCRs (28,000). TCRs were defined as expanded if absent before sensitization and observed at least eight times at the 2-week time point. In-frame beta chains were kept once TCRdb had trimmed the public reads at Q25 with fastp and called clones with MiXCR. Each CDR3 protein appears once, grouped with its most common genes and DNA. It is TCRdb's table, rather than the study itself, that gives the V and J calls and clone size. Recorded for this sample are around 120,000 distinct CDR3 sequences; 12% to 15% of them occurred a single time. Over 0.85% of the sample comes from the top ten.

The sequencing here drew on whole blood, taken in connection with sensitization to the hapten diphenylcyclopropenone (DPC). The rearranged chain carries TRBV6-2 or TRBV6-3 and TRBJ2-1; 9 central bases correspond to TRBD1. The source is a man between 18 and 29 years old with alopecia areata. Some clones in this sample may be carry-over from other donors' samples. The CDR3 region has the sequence CATRFLQGAYEQFF. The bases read TGTGCCACCCGTTTCTTACAGGGGGCATATGAGCAGTTCTTC.